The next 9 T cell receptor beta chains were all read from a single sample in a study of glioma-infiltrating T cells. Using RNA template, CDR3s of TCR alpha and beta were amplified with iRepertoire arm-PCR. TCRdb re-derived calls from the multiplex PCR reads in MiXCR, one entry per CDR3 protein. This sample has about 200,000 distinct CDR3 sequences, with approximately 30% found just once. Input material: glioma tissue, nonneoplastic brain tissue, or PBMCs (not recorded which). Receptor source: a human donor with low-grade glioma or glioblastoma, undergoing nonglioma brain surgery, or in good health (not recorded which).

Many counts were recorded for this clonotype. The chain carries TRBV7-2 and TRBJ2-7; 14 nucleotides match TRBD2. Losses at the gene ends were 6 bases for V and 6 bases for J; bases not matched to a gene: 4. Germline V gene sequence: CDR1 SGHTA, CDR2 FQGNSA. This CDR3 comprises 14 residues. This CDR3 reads CASRPGTSGSEQYF. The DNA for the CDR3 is TGTGCCAGCAGACCGGGGACTAGCGGGAGCGAGCAGTACTTC. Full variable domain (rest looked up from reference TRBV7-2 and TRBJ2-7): GAGVSQSPSNKVTEKGKDVELRCDPISGHTALYWYRQSLGQGLEFLIYFQGNSAPDKSGLPSDRFSAERTGGSVSTLTIQRTQQEDSAVYLCASRPGTSGSEQYFGPGTRLTVT.

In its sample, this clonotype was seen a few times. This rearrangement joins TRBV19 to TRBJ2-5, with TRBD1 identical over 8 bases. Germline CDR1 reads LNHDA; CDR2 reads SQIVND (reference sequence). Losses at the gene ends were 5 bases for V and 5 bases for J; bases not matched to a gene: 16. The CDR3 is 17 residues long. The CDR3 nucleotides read TGTGCCAGTAGTCCGCCTAGACAGGGGTCGGTTCTGGAGACCCAGTACTTC. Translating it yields CASSPPRQGSVLETQYF. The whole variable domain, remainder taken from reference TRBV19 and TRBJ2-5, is DGGITQSPKYLFRKEGQNVTLSCEQNLNHDAMYWYRQDPGQGLRLIYYSQIVNDFQKGDIAEGYSVSREKKESFPLTVTSAQKNPTAFYLCASSPPRQGSVLETQYFGPGTRLLVL.

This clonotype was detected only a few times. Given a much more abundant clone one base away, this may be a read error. CDR3 sequence (DNA): TGTGCCAGCAGCTTAGAAGGGAGTGGCGGCTATGGCGACACCTTC. It yields the protein CASSLEGSGGYGDTF. The chain combines TRBV7-9 with TRBJ1-2; D call uncertain. CDR1 is SEHNR, CDR2 FQNEAQ, per germline (reference sequence). The CDR3 totals 15 residues.

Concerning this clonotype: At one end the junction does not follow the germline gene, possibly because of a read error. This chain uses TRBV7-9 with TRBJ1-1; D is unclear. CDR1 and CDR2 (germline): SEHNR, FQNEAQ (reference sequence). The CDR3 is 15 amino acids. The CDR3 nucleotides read TGTGCCAGCAGCTTATCGGTCGGGCTTACCACTGAAGCTCTCTTT. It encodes CASSLSVGLTTEALF.

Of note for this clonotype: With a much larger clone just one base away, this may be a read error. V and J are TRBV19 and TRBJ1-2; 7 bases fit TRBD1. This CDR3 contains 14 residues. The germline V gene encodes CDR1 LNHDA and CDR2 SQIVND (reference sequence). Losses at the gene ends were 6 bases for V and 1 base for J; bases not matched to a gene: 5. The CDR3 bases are TGTGCCAGTAGCACGACAGGGTGTAACTATGGCTACACCTTC. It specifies CASSTTGCNYGYTF. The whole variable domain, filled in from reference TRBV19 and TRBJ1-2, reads DGGITQSPKYLFRKEGQNVTLSCEQNLNHDAMYWYRQDPGQGLRLIYYSQIVNDFQKGDIAEGYSVSREKKESFPLTVTSAQKNPTAFYLCASSTTGCNYGYTFGSGTRLTVV.

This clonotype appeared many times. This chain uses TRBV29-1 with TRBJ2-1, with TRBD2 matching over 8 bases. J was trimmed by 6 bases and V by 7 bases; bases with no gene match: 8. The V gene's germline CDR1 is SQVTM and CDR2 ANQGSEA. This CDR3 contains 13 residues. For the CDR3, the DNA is TGCAGCGCCCTCGGACTAGCTTCCAATGAGCAGTTCTTC. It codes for CSALGLASNEQFF.

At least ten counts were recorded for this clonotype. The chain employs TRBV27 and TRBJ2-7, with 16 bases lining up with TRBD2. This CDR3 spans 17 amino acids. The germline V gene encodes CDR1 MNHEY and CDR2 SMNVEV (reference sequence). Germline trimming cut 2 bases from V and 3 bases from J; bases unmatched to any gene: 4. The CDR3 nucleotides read TGTGCCAGCAGTTTAAGGGGACTAGCGGGAGGGCTCTACGAGCAGTACTTC. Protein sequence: CASSLRGLAGGLYEQYF.

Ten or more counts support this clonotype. CDR3 nucleotides: TGCAGTGCTAGATTTTCTCAGGGCTACAATGAGCAGTTCTTC. Protein: CSARFSQGYNEQFF. The V and J genes are TRBV20-1 and TRBJ2-1; a possible D gene is TRBD1 (5 bases). Trimming stripped 2 bases from V and 3 bases from J, with 11 bases between. CDR1 DFQATT and CDR2 SNEGSKA come from the germline V gene (reference sequence). The CDR3 is made up of 14 amino acids.

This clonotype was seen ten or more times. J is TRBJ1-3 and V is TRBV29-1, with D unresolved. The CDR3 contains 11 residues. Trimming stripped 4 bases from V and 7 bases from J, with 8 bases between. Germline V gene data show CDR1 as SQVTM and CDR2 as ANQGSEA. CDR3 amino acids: CSVVSPNTIYF. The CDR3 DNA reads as TGCAGCGTTGTGTCCCCCAACACCATATATTTT.